Listed below are T cell receptor beta chains from one sample, sequenced in a study of T cell responses to AZD1222 COVID-19 vaccine. The method was immunoSEQ multiplex PCR; TCRdb's version includes in-frame clones alone and lacks a portion of them. Of approximately 94,000 clones detected, around 87% appear once; the ten largest clones hold 4% to 4.5%. The specimen comprised peripheral blood, sampled on day 0 of MenACWY control vaccination. The source is an adult in good health. The CDR3 runs from the conserved cysteine through the conserved F or W. Fields, in order: J gene, clone size, V gene, D gene, CDR3 protein, CDR3 DNA. A D gene is named only where the DNA matches it firmly. Clone size appears in some rows only: once, few, many, or a class for an expanded clone.

TRBJ1-5	.	TRBV19	.	CASSWQGGQPQHF	TGTGCCAGTAGTTGGCAGGGTGGTCAGCCCCAGCATTTT
TRBJ1-1	.	TRBV28	.	CASSSTDGRTEAFF	TGTGCCAGCAGTTCCACGGACGGTCGCACTGAAGCTTTCTTT
TRBJ1-2	once	TRBV5-1	TRBD1	CASSSGQSSGYGYTF	TGCGCCAGCAGCTCGGGACAGTCTTCTGGCTATGGCTACACCTTC
TRBJ1-6	.	TRBV28	.	CASSTPSTYSPLHF	TGTGCCAGCAGTACCCCCTCGACGTATTCACCCCTCCACTTT
TRBJ2-7	.	TRBV28	.	CASRPNREIEYEQYF	TGTGCCAGCAGACCCAATAGGGAGATTGAGTACGAGCAGTACTTC
TRBJ1-1	.	TRBV7-3	.	CASSQGTEGTEAFF	TGTGCCAGCAGCCAGGGGACGGAGGGCACTGAAGCTTTCTTT
TRBJ2-3	.	TRBV24-1	.	CATRGIQGGADTQYF	TGTGCCACCAGGGGGATACAGGGCGGGGCAGATACGCAGTATTTT
TRBJ1-2	.	TRBV28	TRBD1	CASRTGTGNYGYTF	TGTGCCAGCAGAACCGGGACAGGGAACTATGGCTACACCTTC
TRBJ1-2	.	TRBV6-5	.	CASSYGSLESYGYTF	TGTGCCAGCAGTTACGGATCGTTAGAATCCTATGGCTACACCTTC
TRBJ2-1	.	TRBV7-2	.	CASSSRSPIKFF	TGTGCCAGCAGCTCGAGGTCTCCCATCAAGTTCTTC
TRBJ2-1	few	TRBV2	TRBD1	CASARDRGPGDEQFF	TGTGCCAGCGCTAGGGACAGGGGGCCGGGAGATGAGCAGTTCTTC
TRBJ1-1	once	TRBV13	.	CASSHWDWDMNTEAFF	TGTGCCAGCAGTCATTGGGATTGGGATATGAACACTGAAGCTTTCTTT
TRBJ2-5	.	TRBV2	.	CASSEVETQYF	TGTGCCAGCAGTGAGGTGGAGACCCAGTACTTC
TRBJ2-1	.	TRBV7-2	TRBD2	CASSLVAGDYNEQFF	TGTGCCAGCAGCTTAGTAGCGGGGGATTACAATGAGCAGTTCTTC
TRBJ2-3	few	TRBV7-9	TRBD2	CASSPEGAGGWADTQYF	TGTGCCAGCAGCCCGGAGGGAGCGGGGGGTTGGGCAGATACGCAGTATTTT
TRBJ2-5	.	TRBV3-1/TRBV3-2	.	CASSQVGMGVGETQYF	TGTGCCAGCAGCCAAGTTGGTATGGGGGTGGGGGAGACCCAGTACTTC
TRBJ1-6	.	TRBV7-2	TRBD1	CASSSRTGRNSPLHF	TGTGCCAGCAGCTCCCGGACAGGGAGAAATTCACCCCTCCACTTT
TRBJ2-2	.	TRBV2	TRBD2	CASKATSGGGTGELFF	TGTGCCAGCAAGGCGACTAGCGGGGGGGGCACCGGGGAGCTGTTTTTT
TRBJ1-2	once	TRBV6-5	.	CASRSGGNYGYTF	TGTGCCAGCAGGTCCGGTGGTAACTATGGCTACACCTTC
TRBJ1-2	.	TRBV28	.	CASSSSPLNYGYTF	TGTGCCAGCAGTTCTAGTCCCTTAAACTATGGCTACACCTTC
TRBJ2-7	.	TRBV7-2	.	CASSFREGYEQYF	TGTGCCAGCAGCTTCCGTGAGGGCTACGAGCAGTACTTC
TRBJ1-2	.	TRBV28	TRBD1	CASRVGLTGGYYGYTF	TGTGCCAGCAGGGTGGGACTGACAGGGGGTTACTATGGCTACACCTTC
TRBJ2-5	once	TRBV19	.	CASSGRGGGETQYF	TGTGCCAGTAGTGGTAGGGGGGGCGGAGAGACCCAGTACTTC
TRBJ1-1	.	TRBV5-4	.	CASSFSSGAAEAFF	TGTGCCAGCAGCTTTTCCTCCGGGGCTGCTGAAGCTTTCTTT
TRBJ1-2	.	TRBV5-1	.	CASSEGYGDYGYTF	TGCGCCAGCAGTGAAGGGTATGGAGACTATGGCTACACCTTC
TRBJ1-2	.	TRBV28	.	CASSFKGWGYTF	TGTGCCAGCAGTTTCAAGGGCTGGGGCTACACCTTC
TRBJ2-3	.	TRBV5-4	TRBD2	CASSLGLRRGGADTQYF	TGTGCCAGCAGCTTGGGCCTGAGGCGGGGAGGGGCAGATACGCAGTATTTT
TRBJ1-4	.	TRBV7-9	.	CASSLGATNEKLFF	TGTGCCAGCAGCCTGGGGGCGACTAATGAAAAACTGTTTTTT
TRBJ2-3	.	TRBV6-5	TRBD2	CASSSPQRGALDTQYF	TGTGCCAGCAGTTCCCCCCAGCGGGGGGCTCTAGATACGCAGTATTTT
TRBJ2-7	.	TRBV29-1	.	CSVRAGQTYEQYF	TGCAGCGTTAGGGCAGGACAGACCTACGAGCAGTACTTC
TRBJ2-7	.	TRBV5-5	.	CASSFMSSSYEQYF	TGTGCCAGCAGCTTCATGTCCTCATCCTACGAGCAGTACTTC
TRBJ2-2	.	TRBV28	TRBD1	CASSLVTGYTGELFF	TGTGCCAGCAGTTTAGTGACAGGGTACACCGGGGAGCTGTTTTTT
TRBJ2-5	.	TRBV9	TRBD2	CASSVDSGSETQYF	TGTGCCAGCAGCGTAGACAGCGGGAGTGAGACCCAGTACTTC
TRBJ2-3	.	TRBV5-1	TRBD2	CASSFRGGSADTQYF	TGCGCCAGCAGCTTCCGCGGGGGTAGCGCAGATACGCAGTATTTT
TRBJ2-5	few	TRBV4-2	.	CASSLSGGEETQYF	TGTGCCAGCAGCCTCTCCGGGGGAGAAGAGACCCAGTACTTC
TRBJ2-5	.	TRBV12-3/TRBV12-4	.	CASSLAGTQYF	TGTGCCAGCAGTTTAGCCGGGACCCAGTACTTC
TRBJ2-3	.	TRBV5-1	TRBD2	CASSDGTSGGPGIDTQYF	TGCGCCAGCAGCGACGGGACTAGCGGGGGGCCTGGGATTGATACGCAGTATTTT
TRBJ2-5	.	TRBV18	TRBD2	CASSPTSGSGETQYF	TGTGCCAGCTCTCCTACTAGCGGGAGTGGTGAGACCCAGTACTTC
TRBJ2-7	.	TRBV5-1	TRBD2	CASSTWPSGRRNEQYF	TGCGCCAGCAGCACCTGGCCTAGCGGGAGGCGCAACGAGCAGTACTTC
TRBJ1-6	.	TRBV5-6	.	CASSLDTTTGPYNSPLHF	TGTGCCAGCAGCTTGGACACTACAACGGGCCCCTATAATTCACCCCTCCACTTT
TRBJ1-4	once	TRBV18	.	CASSPGLNEKLFF	TGTGCCAGCTCACCAGGACTCAATGAAAAACTGTTTTTT
TRBJ1-1	.	TRBV19	.	CASSIGQKSEAFF	TGTGCCAGTAGTATAGGACAGAAATCTGAAGCTTTCTTT